The text below deals with one TCR beta chain. The antigen is unknown. Per germline, CDR1 LGHNA and CDR2 YNFKEQ. This CDR3 contains 17 residues. V dropped 5 bases and J dropped 6 bases, with 23 bases sitting between them. These data are taken from a study of T cell repertoires in cytomegalovirus infection. About the study: Selection of CMV epitopes for the study included recently identified HLA-C-restricted and well-studied HLA-B-restricted ones.

TCRdb itself ran the reads through MiXCR, one entry per CDR3 protein. Of 700,000 to 950,000 distinct CDR3 sequences listed, 32% are singletons. The chain combines TRBV4-2 with TRBJ2-1, with D tentatively TRBD1 or TRBD2 (5 bases each). This clonotype originated in a human donor in good health (CMV status not recorded). Some clones in this sample may be carry-over from other donors' samples. Sequenced material: cultured CD8+ T cells from PBMCs, taken from culture after CMV antigen stimulation. The CDR3 here is CASSKSGIPGLGNEQFF. Written as DNA, the CDR3 is TGTGCCAGCAGCAAATCAGGGATTCCGGGGTTGGGCAATGAGCAGTTCTTC.